These 16 T cell receptor beta chains came from one sample sequenced in a study of T-cell memory formation after mild COVID-19. TCRdb passed the 5' RACE reads through MiXCR, listing each CDR3 protein once. The repertoire holds 90,000 to 120,000 distinct CDR3 sequences, with around 10% as singletons. The specimen sequenced was PBMCs or a T cell subset sorted from them (not recorded which). Receptors originate from a man aged 18 to 29 who had mild COVID-19 (a few samples of this study predate the infection). Cell type and time point are not known.

This clonotype is a singleton in its sample. The rearrangement uses TRBV7-9 and TRBJ1-1; D is uncertain. The germline V and J ends were trimmed by 10 bases and 11 bases, with 17 bases remaining between them. Looked up from germline, CDR1 is SEHNR and CDR2 is FQNEAQ (reference sequence). The CDR3 loop spans 11 amino acids. CDR3 sequence reads: CAIAQLLTAFF. The CDR3 bases are TGTGCCATCGCACAGCTCCTGACGGCTTTCTTT.

This clonotype has a handful of counts. The chain links TRBV29-1 to TRBJ2-7, with D unresolved. The CDR3 is 15 amino acids. The V gene lost 2 bases and the J gene lost 9 bases, with 23 bases spanning the gap. Germline CDR1 reads SQVTM; CDR2 reads ANQGSEA. CDR3 in DNA: TGCAGCGTTGAAACTTTTAACGGCATCCCACCGGGGCAGTACTTC. Its translation is CSVETFNGIPPGQYF.

This clonotype was detected only a few times. DNA for the CDR3: TGTGCCAGCAGCCCAGGTCCGCGCTACGAGCAGTACTTC. This gives the protein CASSPGPRYEQYF. J is TRBJ2-7 and V is TRBV5-5; the D is unclear. The length of the CDR3 is 13 residues. The germline V and J ends were trimmed by 4 bases and 3 bases, with 11 bases remaining between them. Germline V gene data show CDR1 as SGHKS and CDR2 as YYEKEE (reference sequence).

The chain combines TRBV6-5 with TRBJ1-2, with TRBD1 as a possible D gene (5 bases). Trimming took off 2 bases at V and 8 bases at J, with 12 bases between the two ends. The CDR3 has 13 amino acids. Looked up from germline, CDR1 is MNHEY and CDR2 is SVGAGI. The CDR3 sequence is CASSYGGAAGYTF. The DNA of the CDR3 is TGTGCCAGCAGTTACGGCGGGGCCGCAGGCTACACCTTC.

J is TRBJ1-2 and V is TRBV29-1; the D is unclear. The CDR3 length is 11 residues. Germline lookup yields CDR1 SQVTM and CDR2 ANQGSEA. V lost 5 bases to trimming and J lost 3 bases, with 7 bases between them. The CDR3 is CSVFTDYGYTF. DNA for the CDR3: TGCAGCGTTTTCACTGACTATGGCTACACCTTC.

The rearrangement joins TRBV10-3 to TRBJ1-4, with TRBD1 identical over 8 bases. This CDR3 comprises 15 residues. Trimming took 10 bases from V and 8 from J; bases not matched to a gene: 15. The germline V gene encodes CDR1 ENHRY and CDR2 SYGVKD. In DNA, the CDR3 is TGTGCCACCCGACCGACAGGGGAGAGACGGGAAAAACTGTTTTTT. This encodes CATRPTGERREKLFF.

The J gene is TRBJ1-1, the V gene TRBV4-1; no clear D. Trimming took 0 bases from V and 4 from J, leaving 12 bases between them. The CDR3 spans 15 residues. Germline loops: CDR1 MGHRA, CDR2 YSYEKL. The CDR3 region is CASSQETTLGTEAFF. The CDR3 bases are TGCGCCAGCAGCCAAGAAACGACACTTGGCACTGAAGCTTTCTTT.

Concerning this clonotype itself: Compared with germline, one end of the junction differs, possibly owing to a read error. The rearrangement uses TRBV7-8 and TRBJ2-7; perhaps TRBD1 as D (5 bases). CDR3 length equals 12 residues. Germline CDR1 reads SGHVS; CDR2 reads FQNEAQ. CDR3 sequence (DNA): TGTGCCAGCACCCCAGACGCGACAGAGCAGGACTTC. This translates into CASTPDATEQDF. The variable domain in full, with the rest retrieved from reference TRBV7-8 and TRBJ2-7, is GAGVSQSPRYKVAKRGQDVALRCDPISGHVSLFWYQQALGQGPEFLTYFQNEAQLDKSGLPSDRFFAERPEGSVSTLKIQRTQQEDSAVYLCASTPDATEQDFGPGTRLTVT.

The V call is TRBV6-2 or TRBV6-3, the J call TRBJ1-1, with D tentatively TRBD1 (5 bases). This CDR3 is 14 amino acids long. V shed 0 bases and J shed 1 base, with 6 bases lying between them. Germline CDR1 is MNHEY and CDR2 is SVGEGT. CDR3 nucleotides: TGTGCCAGCAGTTACTCGGACAAGAACACTGAAGCTTTCTTT. The encoded protein is CASSYSDKNTEAFF.

The chain combines TRBV14 with TRBJ2-1; 9 bases map to TRBD2. The CDR3 has 14 residues. Per the germline V gene, CDR1 is SGHDN and CDR2 is FVKESK. Trimming at V came to 4 bases and at J to 4 bases, leaving 2 bases not matched to a gene. Here the CDR3 reads CASSRLAGYNEQFF. In DNA form, the CDR3 reads TGTGCCAGCAGCCGTCTAGCGGGGTACAATGAGCAGTTCTTC.

The chain uses TRBV7-6 and TRBJ2-7; 9 bases line up with TRBD1. The CDR3 is 15 residues long. Germline V lookup: CDR1 SGHVS, CDR2 FNYEAQ. V trimming: 3 bases; J trimming: 4 bases; junction bases outside the gene matches: 7. The CDR3 nucleotides are TGTGCCAGCAGCTTTGGACAGGGGAACGTGTACGAGCAGTACTTC. It yields the protein CASSFGQGNVYEQYF.

The V and J genes are TRBV9 and TRBJ2-7; possibly TRBD2 for D (5 bases). V lost 6 bases, J lost 5 bases, and 18 bases lay in between. CDR3 length equals 14 residues. The germline CDR1 and CDR2 sequences are SGDLS and YYNGEE. The chain's CDR3 is CASNPPSGSDEQYV. The DNA for the CDR3 is TGTGCCAGCAACCCACCTTCGGGGTCCGACGAGCAGTACGTC.

This clonotype was counted a few times. The J gene is TRBJ2-5, the V gene TRBV4-3, with a weak D call TRBD2 (5 bases). This CDR3 comprises 16 residues. The V gene lost 0 bases and the J gene lost 4 bases, with 15 bases spanning the gap. Germline CDR1 and CDR2: LGHNA and YSLEER. DNA of the CDR3: TGCGCCAGCAGCCAAGATGCGTTCGGGGTTCGAGAGACCCAGTACTTC. Translating gives CASSQDAFGVRETQYF.

The rearrangement links TRBV12-3 or TRBV12-4 to TRBJ2-3; 10 bases align to TRBD2. The trim removed 3 bases at V and 0 bases at J, leaving 6 bases unmatched. This CDR3 has 17 amino acids. The CDR3 region has the DNA TGTGCCAGCAGTTTGCTAGCGGGGGCCCGTAGCACAGATACGCAGTATTTT. This sequence encodes CASSLLAGARSTDTQYF.

The rearrangement joins TRBV4-2 to TRBJ2-7; 11 bases agree with TRBD2. V shed 2 bases, J shed 1 base, and the junction held 7 bases outside the gene matches. The CDR3 length is 17 residues. Germline CDR1 and CDR2: LGHNA and YNFKEQ. Here the CDR3 reads CASSQRHSGGVSYEQYF. The CDR3 DNA follows: TGTGCCAGCAGCCAACGTCATAGCGGGGGGGTGTCCTACGAGCAGTACTTC.

Of note for this clonotype: A junction end diverges from the germline sequence, so it may reflect a read error. The V gene is TRBV7-9, the J gene TRBJ2-5; 8 bases are shared with TRBD2. The CDR3 covers 13 residues. Germline CDR1 and CDR2: SEHNR and FQNEAQ (reference sequence). The CDR3 DNA reads TGTGCCAGCAGTTTAGCGGGACTAGAGACCCAGTACTTC. It specifies CASSLAGLETQYF.